The 3 T cell receptor beta chains presented below share a single source sample, sequenced in a study of T-cell memory formation after mild COVID-19. TCRdb re-analysed the 5' RACE reads in MiXCR, keeping a single row per CDR3 protein. Of around 440,000 distinct CDR3 sequences in the sample, 15% to 20% are singletons; the top ten hold 9% to 15%. The specimen was PBMCs or a T cell subset sorted from them (not recorded which). Receptors were obtained from an adult woman who had mild COVID-19 (a few samples of this study predate the infection). Cell type and time point are not known.

The genes are TRBV20-1 and TRBJ1-1; D is unresolved. The V gene lost 3 bases and the J gene lost 8 bases, with 13 bases spanning the gap. The germline CDR1 and CDR2 sequences are DFQATT and SNEGSKA (reference sequence). The CDR3 runs 12 residues. The CDR3 DNA reads as TGCAGTGCTAGGAGAGACGATCTCGAAGCTTTCTTT. It codes for CSARRDDLEAFF.

The J gene is TRBJ1-2, the V gene TRBV5-1; tentative D call: TRBD1 (6 bases). V lost 4 bases to trimming and J lost 5 bases, with 9 bases between them. The CDR3 is 12 amino acids. CDR1 is SGHRS and CDR2 is YFSETQ in the germline V gene. CDR3 sequence: CASSEDSYGYTF. The CDR3 DNA follows: TGCGCCAGCAGCGAGGACAGTTATGGCTACACCTTC.

This clonotype was picked up a small number of times. This sequence joins TRBV5-4 and TRBJ2-1, with 10 bases fitting TRBD1. This CDR3 region has 15 residues. CDR1 and CDR2 from the germline V gene are SGHNT and YYREEE (reference sequence). The trim removed 7 bases at V and 4 bases at J, leaving 8 bases unmatched. The CDR3 protein is CASSTRDRGYNEQFF. The CDR3 DNA is TGTGCCAGCTCTACCCGGGACAGGGGATACAATGAGCAGTTCTTC.